A single sample gave rise to the 14 T cell receptor beta chains below, sequenced in a study of T cells in Graves' hyperthyroidism and ophthalmopathy. The source material, RNA transcripts, was used to amplify TCR beta CDR3 regions. Researchers ran a first-round RT-PCR on the TCR CDR3 using the HTBI primer set. TCRdb analysed the multiplex PCR reads with MiXCR anew, one entry per CDR3 protein. Of fewer than 450,000 distinct CDR3 sequences listed, roughly an eighth are singletons. The sequenced sample was blood. The receptors originated from a man over 45 with Graves' ophthalmopathy.

This sequence joins TRBV12-3 or TRBV12-4 and TRBJ2-2, with 9 nucleotides matching TRBD1. CDR3 size: 16 residues. V was clipped by 5 bases and J by 6 bases; unmatched bases: 10. CDR3 DNA sequence: TGTGCCAGCAGTATCCACAGGGGGCTCGGGCCCGGGGAGCTGTTTTTT. As protein: CASSIHRGLGPGELFF.

In this sample, this clonotype turned up many times. The rearrangement joins TRBV5-1 to TRBJ2-3; 11 positions agree with TRBD2. V shed 0 bases and J 4 bases; nucleotides not matched to a gene: 10. CDR3 length: 18 residues. The germline CDR1 and CDR2 sequences are SGHRS and YFSETQ. In DNA, the CDR3 is TGCGCCAGCAGCTTGGCAGTAGCGGGAGGGCCAATTTCAGATACGCAGTATTTT. Translating it yields CASSLAVAGGPISDTQYF.

V gene TRBV19 combines with J gene TRBJ1-4, with D maybe TRBD1 (5 bases). Germline values: CDR1 LNHDA, CDR2 SQIVND (reference sequence). With 7 bases removed from V and 4 bases from J, the gap between germline ends came to 10 bases. The CDR3 covers 13 residues. The CDR3 DNA reads TGTGCCAGTATCGACAGCCATAATGAAAAACTGTTTTTT. Residues: CASIDSHNEKLFF.

The chain joins TRBV5-1 to TRBJ2-5; 10 bases are shared with TRBD1. The CDR3 is 14 amino acids. V gave up 2 bases and J gave up 3 bases; unmatched junction bases: 1. CDR1 and CDR2 (germline): SGHRS, YFSETQ. CDR3 bases: TGCGCCAGCAGCTTCGGGACAGGGGAAGAGACCCAGTACTTC. This gives the protein CASSFGTGEETQYF.

This clonotype was observed at least ten times. This chain links TRBV11-2 with TRBJ2-7; tentatively, D is TRBD2 (5 bases). The CDR3 sequence is 18 residues long. CDR1 and CDR2 (germline): SGHAT, FQNNGV. The V end was cut by 2 bases, the J end by 2 bases, with 22 bases between. The CDR3 nucleotides read TGTGCCAGCAGCTTAACCTTGGCCTTGAGGGTCGACCCCTACGAGCAGTACTTC. Its protein is CASSLTLALRVDPYEQYF.

This clonotype was seen ten or more times. The gene calls are TRBV30 and TRBJ2-2; TRBD1 matches 12 bases. CDR1 and CDR2 from the germline V gene are GTSNPN and SVGIG (reference sequence). The trim removed 4 bases at V and 4 bases at J, leaving 4 bases unmatched. This CDR3 spans 15 amino acids. The CDR3 loop reads CAWTRDRGLTGELFF. The CDR3 bases are TGTGCCTGGACCCGGGACAGGGGGCTCACCGGGGAGCTGTTTTTT.

This clonotype showed up many times. J is TRBJ2-1 and V is TRBV2, with 7 bases that match TRBD2. The CDR3 runs 15 residues. J was trimmed by 6 bases and V by 1 base; bases with no gene match: 6. Looked up from germline, CDR1 is SNHLY and CDR2 is FYNNEI. CDR3 region: CASSEGGSGSNEQFF. CDR3 sequence (DNA): TGTGCCAGCAGTGAAGGCGGGAGCGGTAGCAATGAGCAGTTCTTC.

This clonotype was recorded many times. V gene TRBV5-6 combines with J gene TRBJ2-1, with D possibly being TRBD1 (6 bases). The germline gives CDR1 SGHDT, CDR2 YYEEEE. This CDR3 comprises 16 residues. V was clipped by 4 bases and J by 3 bases, with 17 bases between them. The CDR3 here is CASSDRRGQRYNEQFF. The CDR3 DNA follows: TGTGCCAGCAGCGACCGTCGGGGACAACGCTACAATGAGCAGTTCTTC.

This clonotype was recorded at least ten times. The chain combines TRBV9 with TRBJ1-2; maybe TRBD1 (5 bases). Looked up from germline, CDR1 is SGDLS and CDR2 is YYNGEE. V shed 0 bases and J shed 7 bases, with 10 bases lying between them. The CDR3 loop spans 13 amino acids. The CDR3 reads CASSVGSGGGYTF. Here the CDR3 DNA reads TGTGCCAGCAGCGTAGGAAGCGGGGGTGGCTACACCTTC.

The chain recombines TRBV5-8 with TRBJ2-3; 11 positions match TRBD2. V trimming: 4 bases; J trimming: 4 bases; junction bases outside the gene matches: 14. CDR3 length equals 18 residues. Looked up from germline, CDR1 is SGHTS and CDR2 is YDEGEE. In nucleotides, the CDR3 is TGTGCCAGCAGCCCCGGGACTAGCGGTTCCTTGCTGGCAGATACGCAGTATTTT. Translated: CASSPGTSGSLLADTQYF.

There are a few counts of this clonotype. The V call is TRBV20-1, the J call TRBJ2-2; TRBD1 matches at 9 bases. With V trimmed by 7 bases and J by 1 base, 4 bases remained unmatched. Per germline, CDR1 DFQATT and CDR2 SNEGSKA (reference sequence). The CDR3 has 14 residues. The CDR3 DNA reads as TGCAGTGTCGGACAGGGGTGGAACACCGGGGAGCTGTTTTTT. This gives the protein CSVGQGWNTGELFF.

This clonotype was counted at least ten times. The rearrangement joins TRBV30 to TRBJ2-7, with D perhaps TRBD2 (6 bases). CDR1 GTSNPN and CDR2 SVGIG come from the germline V gene (reference sequence). The CDR3 totals 13 residues. V lost 1 base and J 0 bases, leaving 7 bases between the germline ends. The CDR3 spells CAWSGDFSYEQYF. Written as DNA, the CDR3 is TGTGCCTGGAGTGGGGACTTCTCCTACGAGCAGTACTTC. Full variable domain (outside the CDR3, taken from reference TRBV30 and TRBJ2-7): SQTIHQWPATLVQPVGSPLSLECTVEGTSNPNLYWYRQAAGRGLQLLFYSVGIGQISSEVPQNLSASRPQDRQFILSSKKLLLSDSGFYLCAWSGDFSYEQYFGPGTRLTVT.

In its sample, this clonotype was seen many times. The V call is TRBV7-2, the J call TRBJ2-7, with D perhaps TRBD1 (5 bases). Germline V lookup: CDR1 SGHTA, CDR2 FQGNSA. The CDR3 runs 14 residues. V dropped 2 bases and J dropped 2 bases, with 10 bases sitting between them. CDR3 protein: CASSLIPGTYEQYF. In DNA form, the CDR3 reads TGTGCCAGCAGCTTAATACCAGGGACCTACGAGCAGTACTTC.

This clonotype appeared many times. This chain connects TRBV6-1 to TRBJ2-2; D call uncertain. This CDR3 spans 12 amino acids. V was clipped by 1 base and J by 6 bases, with 3 bases between them. CDR1 and CDR2 (germline): MNHNS, SASEGT. CDR3 residues: CASSEDAGELFF. CDR3 sequence (DNA): TGTGCCAGCAGTGAAGACGCCGGGGAGCTGTTTTTT.